This TCR beta chain was recovered during a study of cytomegalovirus exposure and HLA in healthy donors. CDR3 length equals 16 residues. Primers included in the PCR were 60 Vbeta and 13 Jbeta primers. TCRdb's copy holds only in-frame clones and misses some; the assay was immunoSEQ multiplex PCR. The sample lists about 150,000 clones; approximately 85% were seen once. Study-wide results and limits: According to a later analysis, donors in an Asian-associated ancestry cluster reportedly had fewer N-insertions than the approximately 720-donor mean. HLA alleles were associated with 16,951 TCR beta sequences in a later analysis at 0.05 false discovery rate.

Note on this clone: No antigen is known for it.

The rearrangement links TRBV1 to TRBJ2-1; the DNA was not used to check the table's D call, TRBD2. TRBV1 has pseudogene status. Input material: PBMCs. The sequence was collected from a man in his fifties in good health and CMV-seropositive. CDR3 nucleotide sequence: TGCACCAGCAGCCAATCCACGGGACTCTTAATCAATGAGCAGTTCTTC. It translates to CTSSQSTGLLINEQFF.